The clone carrying this T cell receptor beta chain showed up many times. Its specificity is unknown. TCRdb re-called the 5' RACE reads with MiXCR, one entry per CDR3 protein. Of about 66,000 distinct CDR3 sequences in the sample, 8.5% to 10% were seen once. The data stem from a study of neurological immune-mediated disorders. Points from the study as a whole: The level of TCR clonal expansion was highest in patients with HTLV-1-associated myelopathy and lowest in multiple sclerosis, where it fell below the level seen in healthy controls.

Stated time point: longitudinal time-point 2. The CDR3 extends over 15 amino acids. The V end lost 0 bases, the J end lost 3 bases, and 10 bases lay between the germline ends. Germline V gene data show CDR1 as SGHRS and CDR2 as YFSETQ. V and J are TRBV5-1 and TRBJ1-5; D possibly corresponds to TRBD1 (6 bases). This clonotype originated in a man under 40 in good health. Sample: PBMCs. The CDR3 DNA reads as TGCGCCAGCAGCTTGGAGGGGGGATTCAATCAGCCCCAGCATTTT. Encoded protein: CASSLEGGFNQPQHF.